This entry is about one T cell receptor beta chain. The antigen is undetermined. The PCR ran on 60 Vbeta and 13 Jbeta primers. Measured with immunoSEQ multiplex PCR; TCRdb has only the in-frame clones, and not every one. The sample carries 150,000 to 200,000 clones, 84% recorded once. These data are taken from a study of cytomegalovirus exposure and HLA in healthy donors. Study outcomes and limitations: TCR beta V- and J-gene trimming, according to a later analysis, was linked to a missense DCLRE1C variant. Cytomegalovirus-associated TCR beta chains were listed, numbering some 180. Earlier analysis looked at TCR beta V segments, and most were productive about 87% or about 30% of the time.

The CDR3 spans 15 residues. V gave up 5 bases and J gave up 6 bases; unmatched junction bases: 9. Germline V CDR1 and CDR2: MGHRA, YSYEKL. Sequences were obtained from PBMCs. This TCR was recovered from a boy aged 10-17 years in good health and CMV-seronegative. The gene calls are TRBV4-1 and TRBJ2-7, with TRBD2 identical over 11 bases. The CDR3 DNA sequence: TGCGCCAGCAGCACAGGACTAGCGGGTTTGGTCGAGCAGTACTTC. As protein: CASSTGLAGLVEQYF.